Sequencing of this T cell receptor (beta chain) was carried out in a study of human T cells and chemical hapten exposure. Attachment of unique molecular identifiers to individual cDNA molecules was performed in the library. TCRdb itself ran the RACE reads through MiXCR, one entry per CDR3 protein. The repertoire holds around 120,000 distinct CDR3 sequences, with roughly 13% as singletons. The CDR3 is 15 amino acids. Germline CDR1 reads LNHDA; CDR2 reads SQIVND (reference sequence). Trimming at V came to 8 bases and at J to 2 bases, leaving 3 bases not matched to a gene. This clonotype has more than one count but fewer than ten. Time point indicated: pre-sensitization, week 0. Treatment denoted: therapeutic diphenylcyclopropenone sensitization with weekly scalp DPC. Total RNA was isolated from unfractionated whole blood.

This TCR was sampled from a woman under 30 with alopecia areata. Some clones in this sample may be carry-over from other donors' samples. Here the sequenced sample was whole blood, taken in connection with sensitization to the hapten diphenylcyclopropenone (DPC). The chain recombines TRBV19 with TRBJ2-1, with TRBD2 matching over 13 bases. This CDR3 is CASRTSGGAYNEQFF. In DNA form, the CDR3 reads TGTGCCAGTCGGACTAGCGGGGGCGCCTACAATGAGCAGTTCTTC.